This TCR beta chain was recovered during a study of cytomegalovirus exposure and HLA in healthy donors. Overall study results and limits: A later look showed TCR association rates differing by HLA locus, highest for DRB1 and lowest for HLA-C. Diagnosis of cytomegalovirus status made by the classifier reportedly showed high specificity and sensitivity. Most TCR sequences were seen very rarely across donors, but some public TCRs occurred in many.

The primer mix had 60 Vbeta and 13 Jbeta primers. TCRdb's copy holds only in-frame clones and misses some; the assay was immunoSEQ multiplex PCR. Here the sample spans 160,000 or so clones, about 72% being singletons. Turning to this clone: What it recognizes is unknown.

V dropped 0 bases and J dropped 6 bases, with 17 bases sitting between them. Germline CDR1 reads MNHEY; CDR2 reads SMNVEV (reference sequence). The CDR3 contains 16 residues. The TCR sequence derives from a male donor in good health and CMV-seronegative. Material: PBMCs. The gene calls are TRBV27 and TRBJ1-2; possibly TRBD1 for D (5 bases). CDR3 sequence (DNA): TGTGCCAGCAGTTTATCTTACTGGGGACTAACCCATGGCTACACCTTC. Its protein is CASSLSYWGLTHGYTF.